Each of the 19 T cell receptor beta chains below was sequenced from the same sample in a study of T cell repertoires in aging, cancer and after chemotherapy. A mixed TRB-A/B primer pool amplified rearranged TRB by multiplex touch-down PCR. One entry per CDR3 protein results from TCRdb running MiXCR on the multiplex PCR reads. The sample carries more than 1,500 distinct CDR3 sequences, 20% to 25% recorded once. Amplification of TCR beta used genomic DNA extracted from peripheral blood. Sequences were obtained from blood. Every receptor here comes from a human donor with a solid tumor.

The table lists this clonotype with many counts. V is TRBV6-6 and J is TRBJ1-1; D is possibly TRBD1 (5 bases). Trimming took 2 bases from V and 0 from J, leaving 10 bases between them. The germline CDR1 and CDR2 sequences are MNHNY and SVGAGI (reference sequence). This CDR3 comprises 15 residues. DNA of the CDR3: TGTGCCAGCAGTTACAGGGGCCTCATGAACACTGAAGCTTTCTTT. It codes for CASSYRGLMNTEAFF.

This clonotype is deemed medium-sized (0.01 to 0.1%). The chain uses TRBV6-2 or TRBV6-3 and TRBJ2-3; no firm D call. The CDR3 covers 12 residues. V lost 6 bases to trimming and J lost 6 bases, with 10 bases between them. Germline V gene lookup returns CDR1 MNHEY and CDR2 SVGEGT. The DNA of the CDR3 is TGTGCCAGCAGCTTCGGTCCGGATACGCAGTATTTT. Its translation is CASSFGPDTQYF.

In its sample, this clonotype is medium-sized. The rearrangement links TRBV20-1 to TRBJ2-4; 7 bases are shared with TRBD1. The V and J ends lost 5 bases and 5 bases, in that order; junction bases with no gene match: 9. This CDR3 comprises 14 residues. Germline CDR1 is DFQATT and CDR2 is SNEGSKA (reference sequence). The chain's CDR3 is CSAGLNRGENIQYF. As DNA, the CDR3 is TGCAGTGCTGGACTTAACAGGGGCGAAAACATTCAGTACTTC.

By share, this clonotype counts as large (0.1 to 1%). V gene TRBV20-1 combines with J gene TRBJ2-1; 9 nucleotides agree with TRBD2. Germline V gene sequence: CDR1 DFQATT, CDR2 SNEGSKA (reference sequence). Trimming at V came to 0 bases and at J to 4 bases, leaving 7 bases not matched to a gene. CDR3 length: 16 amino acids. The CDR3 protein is CSARDLEAGGYNEQFF. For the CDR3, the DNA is TGCAGTGCTAGAGATCTAGAAGCGGGAGGTTACAATGAGCAGTTCTTC.

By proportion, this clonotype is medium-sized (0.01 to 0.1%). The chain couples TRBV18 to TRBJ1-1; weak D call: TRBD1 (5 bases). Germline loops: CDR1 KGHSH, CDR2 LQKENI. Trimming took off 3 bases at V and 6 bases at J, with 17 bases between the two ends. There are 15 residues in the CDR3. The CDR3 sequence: CASSPGDGRFAEAFF. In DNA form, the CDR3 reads TGTGCCAGCTCACCGGGGGACGGGAGATTCGCTGAAGCTTTCTTT.

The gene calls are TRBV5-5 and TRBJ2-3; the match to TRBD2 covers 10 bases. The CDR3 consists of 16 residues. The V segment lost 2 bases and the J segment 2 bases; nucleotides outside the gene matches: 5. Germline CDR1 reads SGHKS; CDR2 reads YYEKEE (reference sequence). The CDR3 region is CASSFLAGEVTDTQYF. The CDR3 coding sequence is TGTGCCAGCAGCTTCCTAGCGGGGGAAGTCACAGATACGCAGTATTTT.

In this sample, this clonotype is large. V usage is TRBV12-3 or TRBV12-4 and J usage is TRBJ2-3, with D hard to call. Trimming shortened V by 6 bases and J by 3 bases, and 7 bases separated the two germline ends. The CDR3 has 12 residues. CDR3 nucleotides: TGTGCCAGCAGCCTCGCTACAGATACGCAGTATTTT. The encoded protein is CASSLATDTQYF.

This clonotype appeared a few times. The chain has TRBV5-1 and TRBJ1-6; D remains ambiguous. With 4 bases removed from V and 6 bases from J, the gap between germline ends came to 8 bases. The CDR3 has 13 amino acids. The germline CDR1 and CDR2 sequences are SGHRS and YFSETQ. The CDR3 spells CASSPDPNSPLHF. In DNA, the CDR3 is TGCGCCAGCAGCCCCGACCCTAATTCACCCCTCCACTTT.

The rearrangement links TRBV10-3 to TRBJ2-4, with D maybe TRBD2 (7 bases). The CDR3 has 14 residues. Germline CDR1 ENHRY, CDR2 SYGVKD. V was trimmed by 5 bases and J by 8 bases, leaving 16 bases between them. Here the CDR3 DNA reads TGTGCCATCAGTCAGGGGAGGGCCGGGGACATTCAGTACTTC. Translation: CAISQGRAGDIQYF.

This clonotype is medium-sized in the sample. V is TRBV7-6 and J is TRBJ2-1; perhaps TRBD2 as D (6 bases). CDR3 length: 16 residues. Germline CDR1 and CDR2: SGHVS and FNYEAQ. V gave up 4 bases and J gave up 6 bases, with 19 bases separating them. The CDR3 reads CASSSLDKRASNEQFF. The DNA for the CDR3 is TGTGCCAGCAGCTCCCTCGACAAGCGGGCCTCCAATGAGCAGTTCTTC.

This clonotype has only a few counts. In nucleotides, the CDR3 is TGTGCCAGCAGTCCGAGGACAGGGAAATACGAGCAGTACTTC. This sequence encodes CASSPRTGKYEQYF. This chain links TRBV6-5 with TRBJ2-7; TRBD1 matches 8 bases. Germline CDR1 and CDR2: MNHEY and SVGAGI. The trim removed 5 bases at V and 4 bases at J, leaving 7 bases unmatched. The CDR3 consists of 14 residues.

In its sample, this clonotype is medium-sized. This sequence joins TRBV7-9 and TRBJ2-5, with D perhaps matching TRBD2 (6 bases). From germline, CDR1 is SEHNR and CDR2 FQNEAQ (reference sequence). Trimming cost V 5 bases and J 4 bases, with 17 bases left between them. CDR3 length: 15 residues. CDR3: CASSPYAWGGETQYF. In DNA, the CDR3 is TGTGCCAGCAGCCCTTATGCCTGGGGAGGAGAGACCCAGTACTTC. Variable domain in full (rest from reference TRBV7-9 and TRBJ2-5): DTGVSQNPRHKITKRGQNVTFRCDPISEHNRLYWYRQTLGQGPEFLTYFQNEAQLEKSRLLSDRFSAERPKGSFSTLEIQRTEQGDSAMYLCASSPYAWGGETQYFGPGTRLLVL.

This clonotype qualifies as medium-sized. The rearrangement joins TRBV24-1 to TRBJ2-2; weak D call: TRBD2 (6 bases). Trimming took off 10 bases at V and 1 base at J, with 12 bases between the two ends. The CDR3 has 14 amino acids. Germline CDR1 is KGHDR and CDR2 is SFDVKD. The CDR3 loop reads CATGGSLNTGELFF. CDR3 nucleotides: TGTGCCACAGGAGGGAGCCTGAACACCGGGGAGCTGTTTTTT.

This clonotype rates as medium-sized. CDR3 sequence: CAWSRDSGSGVNEQFF. The CDR3 bases are TGTGCCTGGAGTAGAGATAGCGGGAGCGGTGTCAATGAGCAGTTCTTC. J is TRBJ2-1 and V is TRBV30, with TRBD2 identical over 9 bases. In germline, CDR1 is GTSNPN, CDR2 SVGIG (reference sequence). Trimming at V came to 2 bases and at J to 6 bases, leaving 11 bases not matched to a gene. The CDR3 runs to 16 residues.

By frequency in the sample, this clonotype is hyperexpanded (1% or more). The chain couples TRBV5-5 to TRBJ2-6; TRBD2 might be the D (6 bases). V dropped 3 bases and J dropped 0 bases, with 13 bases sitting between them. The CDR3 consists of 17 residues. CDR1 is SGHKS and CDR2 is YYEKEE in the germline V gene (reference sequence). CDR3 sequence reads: CASSSYAGGSGANVLTF. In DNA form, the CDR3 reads TGTGCCAGCAGCTCGTACGCCGGGGGCTCTGGGGCCAACGTCCTGACTTTC.

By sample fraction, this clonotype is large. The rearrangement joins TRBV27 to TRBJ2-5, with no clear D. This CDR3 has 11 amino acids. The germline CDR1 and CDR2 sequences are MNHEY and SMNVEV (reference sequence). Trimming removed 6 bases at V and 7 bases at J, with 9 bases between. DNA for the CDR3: TGTGCCAGCAGGGCTGCTAGGACCCAGTACTTC. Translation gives CASRAARTQYF.

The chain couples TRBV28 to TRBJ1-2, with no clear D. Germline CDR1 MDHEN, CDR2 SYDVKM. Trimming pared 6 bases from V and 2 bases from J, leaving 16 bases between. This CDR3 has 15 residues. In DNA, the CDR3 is TGTGCCAGCAGCTCGCTCGGGGTCGGAAACTATGGCTACACCTTC. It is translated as CASSSLGVGNYGYTF.

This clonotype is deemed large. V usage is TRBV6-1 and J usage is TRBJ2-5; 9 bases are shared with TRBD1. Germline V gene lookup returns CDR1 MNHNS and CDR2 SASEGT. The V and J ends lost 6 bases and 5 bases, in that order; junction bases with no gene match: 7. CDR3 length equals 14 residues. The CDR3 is CASRFTGGGETQYF. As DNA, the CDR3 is TGTGCCAGCAGATTCACAGGGGGCGGTGAGACCCAGTACTTC.

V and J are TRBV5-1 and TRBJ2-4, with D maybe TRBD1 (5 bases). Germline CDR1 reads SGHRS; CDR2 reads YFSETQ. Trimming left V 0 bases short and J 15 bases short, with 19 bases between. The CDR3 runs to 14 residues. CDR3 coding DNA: TGCGCCAGCAGCTTGGAAGGTCTACAGGCCTCGATGTACTTC. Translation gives CASSLEGLQASMYF.